This T cell receptor beta chain is drawn from a study of blood T cell repertoires in COVID-19. About the research overall: The samples span acute and convalescent COVID-19 from the United States, Italy and Spain. PBMCs, B-cell-depleted T cells, or T cells were the source of the cDNA or gDNA that made up the material.

In the original processing: Nucleated cell counts were estimated from reference gene primer amplification. Data came from immunoSEQ multiplex PCR; TCRdb stores just in-frame clones and leaves some out. V and J calls and clone size follow that table, whereas D and trimming were derived from the DNA. This sample has under 250,000 clones, with around 90% found just once. Germline loops: CDR1 SGHRS, CDR2 YFSETQ. This CDR3 is built from 13 residues. V was shortened by 4 bases and J by 9 bases, with 14 bases between the two germline ends. The TCR was taken from a man aged 60-69 years who had recovered from COVID-19. The material sequenced was peripheral blood. The rearrangement joins TRBV5-1 to TRBJ2-1; D is perhaps TRBD2 (5 bases). The CDR3 sequence is CASSGGKVIEQFF. The CDR3 bases are TGCGCCAGCAGCGGAGGTAAGGTAATTGAGCAGTTCTTC.